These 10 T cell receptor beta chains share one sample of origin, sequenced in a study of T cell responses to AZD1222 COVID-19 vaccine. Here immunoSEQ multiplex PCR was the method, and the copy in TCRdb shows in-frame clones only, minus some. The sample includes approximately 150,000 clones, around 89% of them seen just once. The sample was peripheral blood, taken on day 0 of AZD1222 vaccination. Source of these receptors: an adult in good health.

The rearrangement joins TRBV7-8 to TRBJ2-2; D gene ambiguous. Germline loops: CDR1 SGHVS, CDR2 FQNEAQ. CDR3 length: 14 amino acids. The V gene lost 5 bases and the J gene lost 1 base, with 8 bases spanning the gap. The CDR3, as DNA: TGTGCCAGCAGCCTATGGGGGAACACCGGGGAGCTGTTTTTT. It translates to CASSLWGNTGELFF.

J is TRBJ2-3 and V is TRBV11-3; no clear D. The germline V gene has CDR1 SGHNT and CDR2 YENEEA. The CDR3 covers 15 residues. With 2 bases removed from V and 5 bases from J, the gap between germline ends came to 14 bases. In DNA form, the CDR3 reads TGTGCCAGCAGCTTAATGGACGCGGTCTTAGATACGCAGTATTTT. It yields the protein CASSLMDAVLDTQYF.

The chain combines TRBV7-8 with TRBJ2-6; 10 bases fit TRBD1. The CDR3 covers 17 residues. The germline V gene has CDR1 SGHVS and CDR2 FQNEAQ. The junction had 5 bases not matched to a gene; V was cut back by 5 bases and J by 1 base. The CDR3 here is CASSPRQGASGANVLTF. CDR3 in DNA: TGTGCCAGCAGCCCTCGACAGGGGGCGTCTGGGGCCAACGTCCTGACTTTC.

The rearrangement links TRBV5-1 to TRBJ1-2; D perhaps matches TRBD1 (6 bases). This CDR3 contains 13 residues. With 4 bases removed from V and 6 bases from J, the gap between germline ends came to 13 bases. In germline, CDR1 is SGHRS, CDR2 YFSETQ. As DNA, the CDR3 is TGCGCCAGCAGCCCGGGGACATGGGATGGCTACACCTTC. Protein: CASSPGTWDGYTF.

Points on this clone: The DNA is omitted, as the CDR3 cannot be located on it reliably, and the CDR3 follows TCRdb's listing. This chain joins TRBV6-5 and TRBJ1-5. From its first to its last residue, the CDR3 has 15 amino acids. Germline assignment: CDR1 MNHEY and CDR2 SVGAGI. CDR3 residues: CASSSSTDSNQPQHF.

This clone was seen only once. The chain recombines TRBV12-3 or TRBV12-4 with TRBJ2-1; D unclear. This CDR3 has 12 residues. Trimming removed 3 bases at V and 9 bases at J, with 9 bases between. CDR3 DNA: TGTGCCAGCAGTTTCGGACGAACTGAGCAGTTCTTC. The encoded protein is CASSFGRTEQFF.

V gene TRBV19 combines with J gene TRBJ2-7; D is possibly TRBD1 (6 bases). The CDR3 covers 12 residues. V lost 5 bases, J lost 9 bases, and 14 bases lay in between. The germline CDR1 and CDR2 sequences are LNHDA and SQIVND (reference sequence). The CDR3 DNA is TGTGCCAGTAGTTCTCTACAGGGTTTGCAGTACTTC. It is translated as CASSSLQGLQYF.

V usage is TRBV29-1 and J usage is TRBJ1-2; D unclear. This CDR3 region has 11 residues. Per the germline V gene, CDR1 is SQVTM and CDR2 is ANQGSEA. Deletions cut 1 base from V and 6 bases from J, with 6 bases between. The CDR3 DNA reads TGCAGCGTTGAAGGGGTCAATGGCTACACCTTC. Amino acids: CSVEGVNGYTF.

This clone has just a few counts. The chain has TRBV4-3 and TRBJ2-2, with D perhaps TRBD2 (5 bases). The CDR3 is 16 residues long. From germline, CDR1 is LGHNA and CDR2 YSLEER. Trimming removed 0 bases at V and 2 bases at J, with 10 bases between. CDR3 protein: CASSQDRRTNTGELFF. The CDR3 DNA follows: TGCGCCAGCAGCCAAGACCGCAGGACTAACACCGGGGAGCTGTTTTTT.

CDR3 in DNA: TGTGCCAGCAGCCAAGGACTAGCGGGAGGACCAGATACGCAGTATTTT. Its translation is CASSQGLAGGPDTQYF. This chain uses TRBV3-1 (or the pseudogene TRBV3-2) with TRBJ2-3; 13 bases line up with TRBD2. Trimming took 1 base from V and 4 from J; bases not matched to a gene: 2. CDR3 length: 16 residues. The germline gives CDR1 LGHDT, CDR2 YNNKEL (reference sequence).